A single sample is the source of the 27 T cell receptor beta chains below, sequenced in a study of memory CD4+ T cells and cytomegalovirus serostatus. Sequencing was performed with immunoSEQ multiplex PCR; in TCRdb, only in-frame clones are kept and a portion is missing. The sample shows around 49,000 clones, around 80% of them seen only once. Single viable CD3+CD4+CD8-CD45RO+ cells were sorted as the memory CD4+ T cells. The specimen sequenced was memory CD4+ T cells from blood. The source of these receptors is an adult in good health and CMV-seronegative.

The chain links TRBV18 to TRBJ1-5, with D possibly matching TRBD1 (5 bases). CDR3 length: 13 amino acids. The V end was cut by 4 bases, the J end by 4 bases, with 8 bases between. The V gene's germline CDR1 is KGHSH and CDR2 LQKENI. The CDR3 sequence is CASSQTVNQPQHF. For the CDR3, the DNA is TGTGCCAGCTCACAGACAGTGAATCAGCCCCAGCATTTT.

This clone was seen only a few times. The rearrangement joins TRBV7-9 to TRBJ2-7, with 7 bases fitting TRBD1. Per the germline V gene, CDR1 is SEHNR and CDR2 is FQNEAQ (reference sequence). The V gene end was trimmed by 5 bases and the J gene end by 3 bases; junction bases not matched to a gene: 10. There are 15 residues in the CDR3. CDR3: CASSPAKAGGYEQYF. CDR3 DNA sequence: TGTGCCAGCAGCCCCGCCAAGGCAGGGGGCTACGAGCAGTACTTC.

V gene TRBV29-1 combines with J gene TRBJ2-2; D may match TRBD1 or TRBD2 (7 bases each). Germline lookup yields CDR1 SQVTM and CDR2 ANQGSEA. Between the trimmed V and J ends, which lost 7 bases and 4 bases, there was a span of 28 bases. CDR3 length equals 18 residues. The CDR3 DNA follows: TGCAGCGCCTCCTACCGACAGGGAAGCGGGGCGAGCACCGGGGAGCTGTTTTTT. This gives the protein CSASYRQGSGASTGELFF.

The chain links TRBV18 to TRBJ2-1; 7 bases agree with TRBD2. V was clipped by 3 bases and J by 9 bases; unmatched bases: 11. The CDR3 spans 15 residues. The germline V gene has CDR1 KGHSH and CDR2 LQKENI. The CDR3 sequence is CASSPDPAGLIEQFF. As DNA, the CDR3 is TGTGCCAGCTCACCGGACCCAGCGGGACTCATTGAGCAGTTCTTC.

CDR3 residues: CASLKGESGVEKLFF. In nucleotides, the CDR3 is TGTGCCAGCCTCAAAGGGGAGTCCGGAGTTGAAAAACTGTTTTTT. The chain uses TRBV6-1 and TRBJ1-4, with D possibly matching TRBD1 (5 bases). The CDR3 has 15 residues. V lost 8 bases, J lost 7 bases, and 20 bases lay in between. The germline V gene encodes CDR1 MNHNS and CDR2 SASEGT.

The chain is built from TRBV4-1 and TRBJ2-7; D remains unclear. Looked up from germline, CDR1 is MGHRA and CDR2 is YSYEKL. With 0 bases removed from V and 0 bases from J, the gap between germline ends came to 12 bases. CDR3 size: 16 residues. The CDR3 is CASSQDPGRTSYEQYF. The CDR3 DNA reads TGCGCCAGCAGCCAAGACCCCGGACGGACCTCCTACGAGCAGTACTTC.

This chain connects TRBV7-9 to TRBJ2-1; 9 nucleotides line up with TRBD1. Germline CDR1 is SEHNR and CDR2 is FQNEAQ (reference sequence). This CDR3 is built from 13 residues. With V trimmed by 5 bases and J by 7 bases, 3 bases remained unmatched. Here the CDR3 reads CASSKGTGNEQFF. The CDR3 DNA is TGTGCCAGCAGCAAGGGGACAGGGAATGAGCAGTTCTTC.

In its sample, this clone was seen once. The chain combines TRBV29-1 with TRBJ1-1; a possible D gene is TRBD1 (5 bases). The CDR3 is made up of 15 amino acids. V lost 6 bases and J lost 6, with 23 bases in between. CDR1 and CDR2 from the germline V gene are SQVTM and ANQGSEA. In DNA, the CDR3 is TGCAGCGTCCACCCCCATGGGGGAAGGACCGCTGAAGCTTTCTTT. Its protein is CSVHPHGGRTAEAFF.

The chain joins TRBV30 to TRBJ1-2, with D tentatively TRBD1 (6 bases). Germline CDR1 is GTSNPN and CDR2 is SVGIG (reference sequence). The CDR3 loop spans 14 amino acids. Trimming shortened V by 0 bases and J by 4 bases, and 12 bases separated the two germline ends. Here the CDR3 reads CAWSVPGATYGYTF. CDR3 nucleotides: TGTGCCTGGAGTGTCCCAGGGGCCACCTATGGCTACACCTTC.

This clone was seen a few times. The chain carries TRBV27 and TRBJ1-1, with 8 bases fitting TRBD1. After removal of 5 bases from V and 1 base from J, the junction contained 6 bases not matched to a gene. The CDR3 covers 15 residues. Germline V gives CDR1 MNHEY, CDR2 SMNVEV (reference sequence). CDR3 in DNA: TGTGCCAGCAGTCTGGGACAGGTTAAGAACACTGAAGCTTTCTTT. Amino acid sequence: CASSLGQVKNTEAFF.

This chain connects TRBV10-1 to TRBJ1-1; D uncertain. V dropped 3 bases and J dropped 1 base, with 3 bases sitting between them. Germline V gives CDR1 WNHNN, CDR2 SYGVQD (reference sequence). The CDR3 length is 12 residues. The CDR3 sequence: CASSDPNTEAFF. DNA of the CDR3: TGCGCCAGCAGTGACCCGAACACTGAAGCTTTCTTT.

CDR3 residues: CASSPGLAGARRTGELFF. CDR3 coding DNA: TGTGCCAGCAGCCCCGGACTAGCGGGAGCCCGGCGCACCGGGGAGCTGTTTTTT. The chain carries TRBV5-4 and TRBJ2-2; the match to TRBD2 covers 13 bases. CDR1 and CDR2 (germline): SGHNT, YYREEE (reference sequence). The junction had 10 bases not matched to a gene; V was cut back by 4 bases and J by 4 bases. The CDR3 has 18 amino acids. Looking up the rest from reference TRBV5-4 and TRBJ2-2 gives the full variable domain: ETGVTQSPTHLIKTRGQQVTLRCSSQSGHNTVSWYQQALGQGPQFIFQYYREEENGRGNFPPRFSGLQFPNYSSELNVNALELDDSALYLCASSPGLAGARRTGELFFGEGSRLTVL.

Only a few counts were recorded for this clone. This chain connects TRBV6-1 to TRBJ1-5; 7 bases line up with TRBD1. Germline loops: CDR1 MNHNS, CDR2 SASEGT. After removal of 8 bases from V and 4 bases from J, the junction contained 5 bases not matched to a gene. This CDR3 contains 13 residues. CDR3 protein: CASEAGGNQPQHF. The CDR3 DNA is TGTGCCAGCGAGGCAGGGGGGAATCAGCCCCAGCATTTT.

This chain uses TRBV11-1 with TRBJ2-7, with unresolved D. Trimming left V 1 base short and J 2 bases short, with 9 bases between. The CDR3 runs 14 residues. CDR1 and CDR2 (germline): SGHAT, FQDESV (reference sequence). The CDR3 sequence: CASSLDRGAYEQYF. Written as DNA, the CDR3 is TGTGCCAGCAGCTTAGACCGTGGTGCCTACGAGCAGTACTTC.

CDR3 nucleotide sequence: TGTGCCAGCAGCCAATTCCAGAGGGAGGGAGAATCACCCCTCCACTTT. Its translation is CASSQFQREGESPLHF. The chain uses TRBV4-2 and TRBJ1-6; D call uncertain. Trimming pared 2 bases from V and 10 bases from J, leaving 18 bases between. Germline loops: CDR1 LGHNA, CDR2 YNFKEQ. This CDR3 spans 16 amino acids.

V usage is TRBV2 and J usage is TRBJ1-4, with D perhaps matching TRBD1 (6 bases). The CDR3 is made up of 15 amino acids. The V gene's germline CDR1 is SNHLY and CDR2 FYNNEI. V dropped 6 bases and J dropped 0 bases, with 11 bases sitting between them. The CDR3 spells CASRGHLSTNEKLFF. CDR3 nucleotides: TGTGCCAGCAGGGGACACCTATCAACTAATGAAAAACTGTTTTTT.

This chain links TRBV10-3 with TRBJ1-4, with a weak D call TRBD1 (6 bases). Germline loops: CDR1 ENHRY, CDR2 SYGVKD. Trimming left V 11 bases short and J 8 bases short, with 15 bases between. The CDR3 covers 12 residues. The CDR3 loop is CAARGREEKLFF. The CDR3 region has the DNA TGTGCCGCCAGGGGACGAGAAGAAAAACTGTTTTTT.

This sequence joins TRBV6-5 and TRBJ2-1, with D possibly being TRBD2 (6 bases). Looked up from germline, CDR1 is MNHEY and CDR2 is SVGAGI. This CDR3 comprises 12 residues. Trimming stripped 5 bases from V and 6 bases from J, with 8 bases between. The CDR3 spells CASSRGSNEQFF. The CDR3 DNA is TGTGCCAGCAGTCGGGGGTCCAATGAGCAGTTCTTC.

The rearrangement uses TRBV19 and TRBJ2-1; TRBD2 aligns across 9 bases. The germline CDR1 and CDR2 sequences are LNHDA and SQIVND (reference sequence). The CDR3 extends over 16 amino acids. J gave up 4 bases and V 3 bases, and 7 bases lay outside the gene matches. CDR3 in amino acids: CASSIETSGLYNEQFF. CDR3 bases: TGTGCCAGTAGTATTGAAACTAGCGGGCTATACAATGAGCAGTTCTTC.

The chain links TRBV19 to TRBJ2-1; D not certain. V was cut by 7 bases and J by 2 bases, with 18 bases left in between. CDR1 is LNHDA and CDR2 is SQIVND in the germline V gene (reference sequence). This CDR3 has 16 residues. The CDR3 DNA follows: TGTGCCAGTACCTCATTGGGCTTGTCCCCCTACAATGAGCAGTTCTTC. The encoded protein is CASTSLGLSPYNEQFF.

The chain carries TRBV11-3 and TRBJ2-1; D possibly corresponds to TRBD2 (6 bases). CDR3 length: 14 residues. In germline, CDR1 is SGHNT, CDR2 YENEEA. Trimming removed 1 base at V and 7 bases at J, with 11 bases between. The CDR3 spells CASSLGASVNEQFF. The CDR3 region has the DNA TGTGCCAGCAGCTTAGGTGCTAGCGTAAATGAGCAGTTCTTC.

The table lists this clone with a count of one. The rearrangement links TRBV30 to TRBJ1-5, with a tentative D call TRBD1 (6 bases). Deletions cut 3 bases from V and 4 bases from J, with 13 bases between. This CDR3 has 14 residues. From germline, CDR1 is GTSNPN and CDR2 SVGIG (reference sequence). Here the CDR3 reads CAWSRGRVNQPQHF. CDR3 nucleotides: TGTGCCTGGAGCAGGGGCAGGGTTAATCAGCCCCAGCATTTT. The full variable domain, its missing parts supplied by reference TRBV30 and TRBJ1-5, is SQTIHQWPATLVQPVGSPLSLECTVEGTSNPNLYWYRQAAGRGLQLLFYSVGIGQISSEVPQNLSASRPQDRQFILSSKKLLLSDSGFYLCAWSRGRVNQPQHFGDGTRLSIL.

The chain couples TRBV6-1 to TRBJ2-7; 8 nucleotides line up with TRBD1. The CDR3 has 17 residues. V lost 1 base and J lost 7; bases outside the gene matches: 15. Germline V gene lookup returns CDR1 MNHNS and CDR2 SASEGT. This chain's CDR3 is CASSEEPGGALYGEQYF. The CDR3 DNA follows: TGTGCCAGCAGTGAAGAACCAGGGGGCGCGTTATATGGGGAGCAGTACTTC.

The gene calls are TRBV9 and TRBJ2-2; 12 nucleotides align to TRBD2. The J segment lost 5 bases and the V segment lost 2 bases, leaving 1 base of the junction unmatched. The CDR3 is 15 residues long. Germline CDR1 reads SGDLS; CDR2 reads YYNGEE. The CDR3 here is CASSVLAGGTGELFF. CDR3 sequence (DNA): TGTGCCAGCAGCGTGCTAGCGGGAGGGACCGGGGAGCTGTTTTTT.

The chain has TRBV29-1 and TRBJ1-1, with no clear D. The CDR3 covers 12 residues. CDR1 is SQVTM and CDR2 is ANQGSEA in the germline V gene. V lost 4 bases and J lost 2, with 8 bases in between. The CDR3 region has the DNA TGCAGCGTTGTCGGGATCAACACTGAAGCTTTCTTT. Translating gives CSVVGINTEAFF.

Only one count was recorded for this clone. The rearrangement joins TRBV6-6 to TRBJ2-1, with D possibly being TRBD1 (6 bases). The CDR3 has 12 amino acids. Germline V gene sequence: CDR1 MNHNY, CDR2 SVGAGI (reference sequence). Between the trimmed V and J ends, which lost 7 bases and 7 bases, there was a span of 11 bases. CDR3 residues: CASTRQGNEQFF. The CDR3 DNA sequence: TGTGCCAGCACCCGCCAGGGGAATGAGCAGTTCTTC.

This rearrangement joins TRBV19 to TRBJ2-4, with TRBD1 matching 7 bases. Germline CDR1 is LNHDA and CDR2 is SQIVND (reference sequence). The V and J ends lost 3 bases and 13 bases, in that order; junction bases with no gene match: 9. The CDR3 runs 13 residues. This CDR3 reads CASSIQQGFWQYF. The CDR3 region has the DNA TGTGCCAGTAGTATCCAACAGGGGTTTTGGCAGTACTTC.